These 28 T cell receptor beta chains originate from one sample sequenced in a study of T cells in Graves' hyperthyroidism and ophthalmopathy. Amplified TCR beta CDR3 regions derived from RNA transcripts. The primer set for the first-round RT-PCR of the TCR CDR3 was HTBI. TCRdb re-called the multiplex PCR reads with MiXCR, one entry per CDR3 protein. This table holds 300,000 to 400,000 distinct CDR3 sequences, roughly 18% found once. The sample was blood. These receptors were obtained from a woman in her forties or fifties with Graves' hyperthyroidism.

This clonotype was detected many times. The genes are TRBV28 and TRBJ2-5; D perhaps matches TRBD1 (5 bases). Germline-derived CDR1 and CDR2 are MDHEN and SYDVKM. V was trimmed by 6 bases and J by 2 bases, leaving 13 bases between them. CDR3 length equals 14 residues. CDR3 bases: TGTGCCAGCAGGGGGCCAAGGGTACAAGAGACCCAGTACTTC. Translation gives CASRGPRVQETQYF. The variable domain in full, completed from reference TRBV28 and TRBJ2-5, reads DVKVTQSSRYLVKRTGEKVFLECVQDMDHENMFWYRQDPGLGLRLIYFSYDVKMKEKGDIPEGYSVSREKKERFSLILESASTNQTSMYLCASRGPRVQETQYFGPGTRLLVL.

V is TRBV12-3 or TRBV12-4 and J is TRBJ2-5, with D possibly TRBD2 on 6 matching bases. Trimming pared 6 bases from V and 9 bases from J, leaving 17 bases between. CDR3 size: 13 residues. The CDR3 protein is CASSAGTERAQYF. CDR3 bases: TGTGCCAGCAGCGCGGGGACGGAGCGGGCCCAGTACTTC.

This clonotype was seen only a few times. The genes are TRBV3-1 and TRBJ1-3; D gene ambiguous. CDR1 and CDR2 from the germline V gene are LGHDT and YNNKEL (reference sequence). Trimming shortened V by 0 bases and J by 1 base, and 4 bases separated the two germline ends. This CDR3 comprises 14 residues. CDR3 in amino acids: CASSQEGSGNTIYF. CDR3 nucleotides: TGTGCCAGCAGCCAAGAGGGATCTGGAAACACCATATATTTT.

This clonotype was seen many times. The CDR3 loop is CASSPPKGPVRETQYF. The CDR3 nucleotides are TGTGCCAGCTCACCACCAAAAGGGCCCGTACGGGAGACCCAGTACTTC. The genes are TRBV18 and TRBJ2-5; no firm D call. This CDR3 is built from 16 residues. V was cut by 0 bases and J by 5 bases, with 16 bases left in between. In germline, CDR1 is KGHSH, CDR2 LQKENI.

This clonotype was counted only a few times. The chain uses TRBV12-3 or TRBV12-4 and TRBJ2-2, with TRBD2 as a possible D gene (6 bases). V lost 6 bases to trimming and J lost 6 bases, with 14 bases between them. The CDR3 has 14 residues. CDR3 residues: CASRPRGWAGELFF. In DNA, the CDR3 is TGTGCCAGCAGACCCCGGGGGTGGGCCGGGGAGCTGTTTTTT.

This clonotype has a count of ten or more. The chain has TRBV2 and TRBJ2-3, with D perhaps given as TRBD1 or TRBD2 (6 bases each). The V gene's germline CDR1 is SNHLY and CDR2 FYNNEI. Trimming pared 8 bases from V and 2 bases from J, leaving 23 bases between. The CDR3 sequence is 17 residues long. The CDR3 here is CASRGRVQRPNTDTQYF. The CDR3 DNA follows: TGTGCCAGCCGGGGGCGAGTCCAGAGACCTAACACAGATACGCAGTATTTT.

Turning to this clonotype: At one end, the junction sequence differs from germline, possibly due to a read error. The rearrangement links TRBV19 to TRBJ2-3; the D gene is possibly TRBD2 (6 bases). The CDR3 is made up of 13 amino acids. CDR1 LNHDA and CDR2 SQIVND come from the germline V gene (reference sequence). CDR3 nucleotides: TGTGCCAGTAGTACCCTCGGGGGAGATACGCAGTGTTTT. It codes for CASSTLGGDTQCF.

CDR3 region: CASSPRTGGFYGYTF. CDR3 DNA: TGTGCCAGCAGTCCCAGGACAGGGGGCTTCTATGGCTACACCTTC. The V call is TRBV12-3 or TRBV12-4, the J call TRBJ1-2, with 11 bases lining up with TRBD1. The CDR3 runs 15 residues. V dropped 5 bases and J dropped 4; count of bases not matched to a gene: 6.

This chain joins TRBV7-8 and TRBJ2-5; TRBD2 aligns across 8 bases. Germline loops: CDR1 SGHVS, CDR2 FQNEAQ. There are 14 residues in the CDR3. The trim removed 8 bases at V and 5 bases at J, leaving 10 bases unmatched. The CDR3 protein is CASAGGGGRETQYF. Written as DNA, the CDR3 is TGTGCCAGCGCCGGGGGGGGGGGCCGGGAGACCCAGTACTTC.

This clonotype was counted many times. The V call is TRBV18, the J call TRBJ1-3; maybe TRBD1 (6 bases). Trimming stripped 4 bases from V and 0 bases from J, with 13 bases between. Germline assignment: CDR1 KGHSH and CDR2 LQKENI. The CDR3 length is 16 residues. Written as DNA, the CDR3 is TGTGCCAGCTCACAGACCCGGGACAACTCTGGAAACACCATATATTTT. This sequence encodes CASSQTRDNSGNTIYF.

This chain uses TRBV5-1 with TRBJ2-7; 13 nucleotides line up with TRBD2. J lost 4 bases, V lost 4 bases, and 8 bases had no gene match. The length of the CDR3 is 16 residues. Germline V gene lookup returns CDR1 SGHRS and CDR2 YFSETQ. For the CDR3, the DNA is TGCGCCAGCAGCCAGGGACTAGCGGGAAGAAATTACGAGCAGTACTTC. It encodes CASSQGLAGRNYEQYF. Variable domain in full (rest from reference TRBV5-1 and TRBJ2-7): KAGVTQTPRYLIKTRGQQVTLSCSPISGHRSVSWYQQTPGQGLQFLFEYFSETQRNKGNFPGRFSGRQFSNSRSEMNVSTLELGDSALYLCASSQGLAGRNYEQYFGPGTRLTVT.

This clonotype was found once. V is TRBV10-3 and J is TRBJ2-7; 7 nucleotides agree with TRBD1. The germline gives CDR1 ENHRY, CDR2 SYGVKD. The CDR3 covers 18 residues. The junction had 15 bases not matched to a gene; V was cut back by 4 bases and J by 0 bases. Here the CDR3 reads CAISGLGQTTTSSYEQYV. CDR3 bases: TGTGCCATCAGTGGCCTGGGACAGACCACTACCAGCTCCTACGAGCAGTACGTC.

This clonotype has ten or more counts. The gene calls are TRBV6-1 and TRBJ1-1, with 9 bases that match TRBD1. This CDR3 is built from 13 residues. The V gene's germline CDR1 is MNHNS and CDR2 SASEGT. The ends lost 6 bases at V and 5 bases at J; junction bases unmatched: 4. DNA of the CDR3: TGTGCCAGCAGGGGGGACAGGGAGACTGAAGCTTTCTTT. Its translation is CASRGDRETEAFF.

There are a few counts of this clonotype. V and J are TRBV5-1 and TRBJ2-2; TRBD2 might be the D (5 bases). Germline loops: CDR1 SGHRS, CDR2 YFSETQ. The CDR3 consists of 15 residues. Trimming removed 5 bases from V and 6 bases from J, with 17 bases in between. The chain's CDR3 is CASSPLYPRAGELFF. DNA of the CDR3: TGCGCCAGCAGTCCCCTCTACCCGAGGGCCGGGGAGCTGTTTTTT.

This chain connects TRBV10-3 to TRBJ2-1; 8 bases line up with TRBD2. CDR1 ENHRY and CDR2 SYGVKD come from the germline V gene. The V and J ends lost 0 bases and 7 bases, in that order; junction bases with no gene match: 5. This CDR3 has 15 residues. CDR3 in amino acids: CAISESGGGLNEQFF. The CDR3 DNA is TGTGCCATCAGTGAGTCTGGCGGGGGGCTGAATGAGCAGTTCTTC.

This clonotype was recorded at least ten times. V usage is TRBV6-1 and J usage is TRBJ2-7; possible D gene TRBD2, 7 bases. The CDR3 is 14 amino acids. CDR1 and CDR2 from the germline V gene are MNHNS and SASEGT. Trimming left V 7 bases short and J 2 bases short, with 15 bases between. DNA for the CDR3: TGTGCCAGCAAGAGGGGGGGGGGAGCCTACGAGCAGTACTTC. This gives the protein CASKRGGGAYEQYF.

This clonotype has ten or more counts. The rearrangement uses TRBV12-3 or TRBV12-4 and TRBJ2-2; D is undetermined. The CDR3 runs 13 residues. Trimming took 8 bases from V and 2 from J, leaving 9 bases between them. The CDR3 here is CASRASNTGELFF. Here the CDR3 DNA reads TGTGCCAGCCGGGCCTCTAACACCGGGGAGCTGTTTTTT.

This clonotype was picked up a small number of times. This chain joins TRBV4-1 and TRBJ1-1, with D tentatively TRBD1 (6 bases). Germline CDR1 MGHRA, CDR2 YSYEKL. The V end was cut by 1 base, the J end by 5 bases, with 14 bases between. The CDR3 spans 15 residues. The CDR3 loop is CASSQAWGGETEAFF. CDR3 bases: TGCGCCAGCAGCCAAGCGTGGGGGGGCGAGACTGAAGCTTTCTTT.

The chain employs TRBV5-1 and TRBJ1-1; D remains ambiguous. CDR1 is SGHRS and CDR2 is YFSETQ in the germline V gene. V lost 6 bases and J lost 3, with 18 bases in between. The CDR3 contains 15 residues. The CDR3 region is CASKHLSNRDTEAFF. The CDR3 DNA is TGCGCCAGCAAACACCTTAGCAACCGAGACACTGAAGCTTTCTTT.

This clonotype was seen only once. In nucleotides, the CDR3 is TGCAGTGCTAGGGGACAGGGGGCGCGAGGCGCTTTCTTT. The encoded protein is CSARGQGARGAFF. This chain uses TRBV20-1 with TRBJ1-1; 12 bases line up with TRBD1. The CDR3 loop spans 13 amino acids. Per the germline V gene, CDR1 is DFQATT and CDR2 is SNEGSKA (reference sequence). V was clipped by 3 bases and J by 11 bases; unmatched bases: 7.

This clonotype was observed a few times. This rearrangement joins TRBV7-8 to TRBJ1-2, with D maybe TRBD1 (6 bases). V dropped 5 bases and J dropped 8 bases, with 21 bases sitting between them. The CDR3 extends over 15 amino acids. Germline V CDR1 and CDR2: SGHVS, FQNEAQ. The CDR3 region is CASSRAGWGGLGYTF. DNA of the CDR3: TGTGCCAGCAGCCGCGCGGGGTGGGGGGGGCTAGGCTACACCTTC.

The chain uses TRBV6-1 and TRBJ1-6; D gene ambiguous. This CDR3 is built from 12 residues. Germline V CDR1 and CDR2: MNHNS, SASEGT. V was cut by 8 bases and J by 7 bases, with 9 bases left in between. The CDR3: CASWAWNSPLHF. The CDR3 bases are TGTGCCAGCTGGGCATGGAATTCACCCCTCCACTTT.

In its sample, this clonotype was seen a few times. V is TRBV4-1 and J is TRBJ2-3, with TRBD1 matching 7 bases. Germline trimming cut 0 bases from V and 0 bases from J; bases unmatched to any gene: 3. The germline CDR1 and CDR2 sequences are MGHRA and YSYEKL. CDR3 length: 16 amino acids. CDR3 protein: CASSQESQGSTDTQYF. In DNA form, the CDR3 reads TGCGCCAGCAGCCAAGAATCACAGGGGAGCACAGATACGCAGTATTTT.

The CDR3 DNA is TGTGCCAGCAGCGCGACGGGACTAGCGGGAGAAACCGGGGAGCTGTTTTTT. Amino acids: CASSATGLAGETGELFF. The J gene is TRBJ2-2, the V gene TRBV9; 14 nucleotides match TRBD2. CDR1 and CDR2 from the germline V gene are SGDLS and YYNGEE. Trimming took 3 bases from V and 5 from J; bases not matched to a gene: 6. This CDR3 has 17 residues. The entire variable domain, with the rest obtained from reference TRBV9 and TRBJ2-2, is as follows: DSGVTQTPKHLITATGQRVTLRCSPRSGDLSVYWYQQSLDQGLQFLIQYYNGEERAKGNILERFSAQQFPDLHSELNLSSLELGDSALYFCASSATGLAGETGELFFGEGSRLTVL.

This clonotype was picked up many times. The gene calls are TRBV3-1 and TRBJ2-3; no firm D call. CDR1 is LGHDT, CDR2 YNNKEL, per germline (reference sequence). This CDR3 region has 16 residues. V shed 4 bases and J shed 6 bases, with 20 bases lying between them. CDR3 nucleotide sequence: TGTGCCAGCAGCCCGAGAAGGTTCTCAAGGTCCGATACGCAGTATTTT. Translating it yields CASSPRRFSRSDTQYF.

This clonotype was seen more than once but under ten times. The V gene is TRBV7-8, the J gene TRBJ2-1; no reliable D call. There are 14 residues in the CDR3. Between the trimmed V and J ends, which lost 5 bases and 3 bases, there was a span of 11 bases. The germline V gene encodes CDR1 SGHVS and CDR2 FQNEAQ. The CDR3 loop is CASSPPPDYNEQFF. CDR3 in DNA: TGTGCCAGCAGCCCCCCCCCCGACTACAATGAGCAGTTCTTC.

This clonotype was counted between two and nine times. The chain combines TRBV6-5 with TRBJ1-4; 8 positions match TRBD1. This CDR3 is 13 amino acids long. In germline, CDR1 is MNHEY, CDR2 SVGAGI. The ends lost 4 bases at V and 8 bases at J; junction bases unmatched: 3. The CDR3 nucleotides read TGTGCCAGCAGTTTCTACAGGGGGGAAAAACTGTTTTTT. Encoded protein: CASSFYRGEKLFF.

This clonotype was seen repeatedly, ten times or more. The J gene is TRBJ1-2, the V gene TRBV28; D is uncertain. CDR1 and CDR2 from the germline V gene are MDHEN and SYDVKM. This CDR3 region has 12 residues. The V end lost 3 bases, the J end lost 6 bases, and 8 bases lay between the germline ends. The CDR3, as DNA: TGTGCCAGCAGTTTGGCCAGGCATGGCTACACCTTC. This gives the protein CASSLARHGYTF.